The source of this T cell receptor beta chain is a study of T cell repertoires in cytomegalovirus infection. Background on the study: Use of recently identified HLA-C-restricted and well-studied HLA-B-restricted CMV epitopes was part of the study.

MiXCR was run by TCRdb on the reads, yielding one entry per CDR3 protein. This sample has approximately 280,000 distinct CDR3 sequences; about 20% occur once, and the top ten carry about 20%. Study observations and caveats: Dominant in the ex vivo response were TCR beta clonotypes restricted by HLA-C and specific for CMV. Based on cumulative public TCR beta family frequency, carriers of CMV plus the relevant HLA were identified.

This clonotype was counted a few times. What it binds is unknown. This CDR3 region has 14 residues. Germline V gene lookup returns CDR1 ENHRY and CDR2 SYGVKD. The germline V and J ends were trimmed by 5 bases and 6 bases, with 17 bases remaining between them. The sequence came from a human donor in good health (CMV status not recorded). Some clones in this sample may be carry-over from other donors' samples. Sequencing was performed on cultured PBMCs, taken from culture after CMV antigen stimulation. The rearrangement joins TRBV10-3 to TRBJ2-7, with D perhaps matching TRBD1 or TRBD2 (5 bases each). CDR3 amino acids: CAISTGTASLEQYF. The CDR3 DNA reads TGTGCCATCAGTACCGGGACGGCCTCCCTCGAGCAGTACTTC.